The 23 T cell receptor beta chains reported below all come from one sample, sequenced in a study of T cells expressing NK-cell markers. No DNA is given; TCRdb re-called the 5' RACE reads and lists each CDR3 protein once. This sample's clone table lists roughly 430,000 distinct CDR3 sequences. The sequencing input was blood T cells: a sorted CD56 or NKG2C T cell subset, CD4+ or CD8+ T cells, or bulk PBMC T cells (not recorded which). The receptors stem from a woman aged 18 to 75 in good health.

V and J are TRBV29-1 and TRBJ1-4; absent DNA, TCRdb's TRBD1 call cannot be checked. Germline CDR1 and CDR2: SQVTM and ANQGSEA. The CDR3 runs to 13 residues. The CDR3 sequence is CSVVVTGSEKLFF.

The chain recombines TRBV12-5 with TRBJ1-5. The CDR3 is 13 amino acids. In germline, CDR1 is LGHNT, CDR2 FRNRAP. The CDR3 loop reads CASGFGSTQPQHF.

This chain connects TRBV2 to TRBJ1-2; checking the TCRdb D call of TRBD1 is not possible without DNA. The CDR3 loop spans 14 amino acids. CDR1 is SNHLY and CDR2 is FYNNEI in the germline V gene. The chain's CDR3 is CASSEGTGVYGYTF.

This chain links TRBV6-2 or TRBV6-3 with TRBJ2-3; TCRdb's assignment of TRBD2 cannot be checked, as there is no DNA. Germline CDR1 is MNHEY and CDR2 is SVGEGT. This CDR3 contains 11 residues. The CDR3 sequence is CASSLGTSVYF.

J is TRBJ2-5 and V is TRBV7-2; the D call of TRBD1 rests on TCRdb alone, since no DNA is present to check it. The CDR3 loop spans 15 amino acids. Germline CDR1 reads SGHTA; CDR2 reads FQGNSA. CDR3 loop: CASTNPGGGGETQYF.

The V gene is TRBV5-1, the J gene TRBJ2-1; the D call from TCRdb, TRBD2, cannot be confirmed without DNA. The CDR3 has 14 amino acids. Looked up from germline, CDR1 is SGHRS and CDR2 is YFSETQ. CDR3 loop: CACGQGPKYNEQFF.

V is TRBV19 and J is TRBJ2-1; TCRdb lists TRBD1, though no DNA is available to test this call. The CDR3 has 15 residues. Germline CDR1 LNHDA, CDR2 SQIVND (reference sequence). The CDR3 reads CASKAGAYSYNEQFF.

The chain is built from TRBV6-5 and TRBJ1-2. The CDR3 is 16 amino acids. Germline CDR1 is MNHEY and CDR2 is SVGAGI. This chain's CDR3 is CASSYSAVRALYGYTF.

V gene TRBV12-3 or TRBV12-4 combines with J gene TRBJ2-1; TCRdb's D call, TRBD1, is unchecked because there is no DNA. This CDR3 is built from 13 residues. The CDR3 sequence: CASTFRDVGGQFF.

The rearrangement links TRBV29-1 to TRBJ2-1; TCRdb selects TRBD2, and the lack of DNA leaves this call unchecked. CDR1 is SQVTM, CDR2 ANQGSEA, per germline. This CDR3 contains 14 residues. The CDR3 loop reads CSVVWLVDYNEQFF.

The chain carries TRBV29-1 and TRBJ1-5; TCRdb returns TRBD1, unconfirmable since there is no DNA. CDR3 length: 15 residues. From germline, CDR1 is SQVTM and CDR2 ANQGSEA. The CDR3 spells CSVLLSGITNQPQHF.

The J gene is TRBJ1-6, the V gene TRBV5-1. Germline V CDR1 and CDR2: SGHRS, YFSETQ. CDR3 length: 16 amino acids. Here the CDR3 reads CASRPTGSSYNSPLHF. The whole variable domain, filled in from reference TRBV5-1 and TRBJ1-6, reads KAGVTQTPRYLIKTRGQQVTLSCSPISGHRSVSWYQQTPGQGLQFLFEYFSETQRNKGNFPGRFSGRQFSNSRSEMNVSTLELGDSALYLCASRPTGSSYNSPLHFGNGTRLTVT.

V gene TRBV29-1 combines with J gene TRBJ1-4. Germline CDR1 and CDR2: SQVTM and ANQGSEA. The CDR3 totals 12 residues. CDR3 sequence reads: CSARRQNEKLFF.

The chain uses TRBV4-3 and TRBJ2-1; TCRdb's D call, TRBD2, is unchecked because there is no DNA. The germline gives CDR1 LGHNA, CDR2 YSLEER. This CDR3 has 14 residues. CDR3 protein: CASSQGDRQGKEFF.

The V and J genes are TRBV4-2 and TRBJ2-7; with no DNA, the TCRdb D assignment of TRBD2 cannot be verified. The CDR3 consists of 20 residues. CDR1 and CDR2 from the germline V gene are LGHNA and YNFKEQ. This CDR3 reads CASSPARGTGATSGSYEQYF.

The chain recombines TRBV9 with TRBJ2-1; TCRdb's D gene call, TRBD1, goes unchecked for lack of DNA. Germline V gene sequence: CDR1 SGDLS, CDR2 YYNGEE. The CDR3 is 15 amino acids. The CDR3: CASSAPGQAPVEQFF.

This chain links TRBV12-3 or TRBV12-4 with TRBJ2-1; TCRdb picks TRBD2, but there is no DNA to check that call. The CDR3 is 18 amino acids. CDR3 sequence reads: CASSQTSGGVRPPNEQFF.

The gene calls are TRBV29-1 and TRBJ1-1; TCRdb proposes TRBD1, but this gene call is untestable without DNA. The length of the CDR3 is 15 residues. Germline V lookup: CDR1 SQVTM, CDR2 ANQGSEA. The CDR3 protein is CSVEKQGIRGTEAFF.

The J gene is TRBJ1-3, the V gene TRBV5-6; TCRdb names TRBD1, which stays unverified in the absence of DNA. The CDR3 length is 15 residues. CDR1 is SGHDT, CDR2 YYEEEE, per germline. The CDR3 protein is CASSPNGGNGNTIYF. Drawing the rest from reference TRBV5-6 and TRBJ1-3, the complete variable domain is DAGVTQSPTHLIKTRGQQVTLRCSPKSGHDTVSWYQQALGQGPQFIFQYYEEEERQRGNFPDRFSGHQFPNYSSELNVNALLLGDSALYLCASSPNGGNGNTIYFGEGSWLTVV.

CDR3 amino acids: CATSRVGPGQTSNQPQHF. The V gene is TRBV15, the J gene TRBJ1-5; lacking DNA, the TRBD1 call made by TCRdb goes unchecked. This CDR3 is built from 18 residues. The germline gives CDR1 LNHNV, CDR2 YYDKDF (reference sequence).

The chain links TRBV19 to TRBJ2-2; TCRdb picks TRBD2, but there is no DNA to check that call. Germline assignment: CDR1 LNHDA and CDR2 SQIVND (reference sequence). This CDR3 has 17 amino acids. The CDR3 protein is CASSITPSGSRTGELFF.

The genes are TRBV29-1 and TRBJ2-1; TCRdb proposes TRBD1, but this gene call is untestable without DNA. The CDR3 runs to 12 residues. The germline V gene has CDR1 SQVTM and CDR2 ANQGSEA. CDR3 region: CSVAQELSEQFF.

The chain recombines TRBV20-1 with TRBJ2-3. The V gene's germline CDR1 is DFQATT and CDR2 SNEGSKA (reference sequence). The CDR3 consists of 12 residues. The CDR3 here is CSAGDLPVTQYF.